This T cell receptor beta chain derives from a study of cytomegalovirus exposure and HLA in healthy donors. Trimming removed 1 base from V and 6 bases from J; junction bases left unmatched: 9. Germline V gene data show CDR1 as LNHNV and CDR2 as YYDKDF (reference sequence). The CDR3 totals 16 residues. Overall study results and limits: Within the data, a cluster of highly shared sequence variants was likely a sequencing artifact.

Comments on this clone: What it recognizes is unknown.

PCR used 60 Vbeta primers and 13 Jbeta primers. In the study's own analysis: In a later analysis, of roughly 73 million unique beta chains, 9 million to 11 million appeared in at least two donors. Some clones are missing from TCRdb's copy, which holds only in-frame ones; the method was immunoSEQ multiplex PCR. V, J and clone size are taken as reported in that table, and D and trimming were inferred from the DNA itself. The profile covers around 140,000 clones, with less than 85% appearing a single time and roughly 1.4% taken by the ten largest. The material sequenced was PBMCs. The source is a man in his forties in good health and CMV-seronegative. The V gene is TRBV15, the J gene TRBJ1-1, with 9 bases that match TRBD1. DNA for the CDR3: TGTGCCACCAGCAGAGGCCAGGGGGGACAGGGCCCTGAAGCTTTCTTT. It yields the protein CATSRGQGGQGPEAFF.